This T cell receptor beta chain was recorded in a study of shared clonotypes between healthy human individuals. Whole-study results and caveats: Sorted-subset sequencing was shown by rarefaction to be incomplete despite large depth.

Remarks on this clone: As yet, its antigen is unknown.

Some 30,000 T cell genomes, or around 0.2 ug DNA, went into the sorted-subset replicate PCRs. Clones were sequenced by immunoSEQ multiplex PCR, and TCRdb holds only the in-frame ones, with some missing. The sample lists around 510,000 clones, approximately 94% occurring once. CDR3 length equals 11 residues. Germline CDR1 is MDHEN and CDR2 is SYDVKM. The TCR originated in a woman aged 25-40 years in good health. Sequencing was done on a sample of naive CD4+ T cells sorted from blood. Subset meaning: CD45RA+ positively selected. The chain recombines TRBV28 with TRBJ2-5; no definite D call. The J call is doubtful: the DNA matches TRBJ2-7 better. DNA for the CDR3: TGTGCCAGCAGTGGCAACTACGAGCAGTACTTC. It specifies CASSGNYEQYF.